The clone carrying this T cell receptor (beta chain) was found a few times. The antigen is not known. This record belongs to a study of T cell repertoires in cytomegalovirus infection. Whole-study context: Both a matching HLA type and CMV infection were indicated by public TCR beta signatures. Overall study findings and caveats: HLA-C-restricted CMV-specific TCR beta clonotypes prevailed in the ex vivo response. Cumulated frequencies of public TCR beta families served to identify carriers of CMV plus the relevant HLA.

TCRdb re-derived calls from the reads in MiXCR, one entry per CDR3 protein. The sample includes 630,000 or so distinct CDR3 sequences, 24% of them seen just once. The V and J ends lost 0 bases and 3 bases respectively, with 12 bases between them. The CDR3 is 15 amino acids. Germline CDR1 DFQATT, CDR2 SNEGSKA (reference sequence). Sequences were obtained from CD8+ T cells from PBMCs. The sequence was collected from a human donor in good health (CMV status not recorded). Some clones in this sample may be carry-over from other donors' samples. This chain uses TRBV20-1 with TRBJ1-5; possibly TRBD1 for D (6 bases). This chain's CDR3 is CSARDPDSYNQPQHF. Written as DNA, the CDR3 is TGCAGTGCTAGAGATCCGGACAGTTACAATCAGCCCCAGCATTTT.